Listed below are T cell receptor beta chains from one sample, sequenced in a study of cytomegalovirus exposure and HLA in healthy donors. The repertoire was sequenced with immunoSEQ multiplex PCR; TCRdb's copy has only in-frame clones and lacks some. The sample includes more than 55,000 clones, 65% to 90% of them seen just once. The specimen sequenced was PBMCs. These receptors originate from a man aged 25-45 years in good health and CMV-seronegative. The CDR3 runs from the conserved cysteine through the conserved F or W. Each record gives: J gene, clone size, D gene, V gene, CDR3 protein, CDR3 DNA. A D gene is named only where the DNA matches it firmly. Expanded clones get a size class; other rows say once, few or many, or leave the size out.

J: TRBJ1-2; size: NA; D: NA; V: TRBV28; CDR3: CASSLWPGGGDGYTF; DNA: TGTGCCAGCAGTTTATGGCCCGGTGGGGGGGATGGCTACACCTTC
J: TRBJ2-5; size: NA; D: TRBD2; V: TRBV5-4; CDR3: CASSTGTSGQETQYF; DNA: TGTGCCAGCAGCACGGGGACTAGCGGTCAAGAGACCCAGTACTTC
J: TRBJ2-1; size: NA; D: TRBD1; V: TRBV29-1; CDR3: CSVGQGDYNEQFF; DNA: TGCAGCGTTGGCCAGGGGGACTACAATGAGCAGTTCTTC
J: TRBJ2-1; size: once; D: TRBD1; V: TRBV6-5; CDR3: CASSSQGFYNEQFF; DNA: TGTGCCAGCAGTTCACAGGGGTTCTACAATGAGCAGTTCTTC
J: TRBJ1-1; size: NA; D: NA; V: TRBV6-1; CDR3: CASSAGPFTVEAFF; DNA: TGTGCCAGCAGTGCAGGGCCCTTTACGGTTGAAGCTTTCTTT
J: TRBJ2-3; size: few; D: TRBD2; V: TRBV6-1; CDR3: CASSSPSGTDTQYF; DNA: TGTGCCAGCAGCAGCCCTAGCGGAACAGATACGCAGTATTTT
J: TRBJ1-6; size: NA; D: NA; V: TRBV29-1; CDR3: CSVAGEARGSPLHF; DNA: TGCAGCGTCGCCGGTGAGGCACGGGGTTCACCCCTCCACTTT
J: TRBJ2-7; size: NA; D: TRBD2; V: TRBV7-2; CDR3: CASSPLDPERGAPYEQYF; DNA: TGTGCCAGCAGCCCTCTCGATCCCGAGCGGGGGGCCCCCTACGAGCAGTACTTC
J: TRBJ1-3; size: NA; D: TRBD1; V: TRBV27; CDR3: CASMTGAGGNTIYF; DNA: TGTGCCAGCATGACAGGGGCAGGGGGAAACACCATATATTTT
J: TRBJ2-2; size: once; D: TRBD1; V: TRBV19; CDR3: CASSTGRQGGIGELFF; DNA: TGTGCCAGTAGTACAGGACGACAGGGGGGTATCGGGGAGCTGTTTTTT
J: TRBJ2-7; size: NA; D: NA; V: TRBV5-1; CDR3: CASSLVDTSYEQYF; DNA: TGCGCCAGCAGCTTAGTGGACACTTCCTACGAGCAGTACTTC
J: TRBJ2-7; size: few; D: NA; V: TRBV4-1; CDR3: CASSPSVMGYEQYF; DNA: TGCGCCAGCAGCCCTAGCGTTATGGGCTACGAGCAGTACTTC
J: TRBJ2-7; size: NA; D: TRBD2; V: TRBV4-1; CDR3: CASSQAPLTSGMNYEQYF; DNA: TGCGCCAGCAGCCAAGCCCCCCTGACTAGCGGGATGAACTACGAGCAGTACTTC
J: TRBJ2-5; size: NA; D: TRBD1; V: TRBV7-3; CDR3: CASSYTGADQETQYF; DNA: TGTGCCAGCAGTTATACAGGGGCCGACCAAGAGACCCAGTACTTC
J: TRBJ1-1; size: NA; D: NA; V: TRBV27; CDR3: CASSWEGTNTEAFF; DNA: TGTGCCAGCAGTTGGGAGGGCACGAACACTGAAGCTTTCTTT
J: TRBJ1-4; size: NA; D: TRBD1; V: TRBV19; CDR3: CASTRTGVNEKLFF; DNA: TGTGCCAGTACCCGGACAGGGGTTAATGAAAAACTGTTTTTT
J: TRBJ2-3; size: NA; D: NA; V: TRBV27; CDR3: CASRTWGDSTDTQYF; DNA: TGTGCCAGCAGAACCTGGGGAGATAGCACAGATACGCAGTATTTT
J: TRBJ1-5; size: NA; D: NA; V: TRBV2; CDR3: CASRSQGSLDQPQHF; DNA: TGTGCCAGCAGATCACAGGGCTCATTGGATCAGCCCCAGCATTTT
J: TRBJ2-2; size: NA; D: TRBD2; V: TRBV5-4; CDR3: CASTPGLAANTGELFF; DNA: TGTGCCAGCACCCCAGGTCTAGCGGCAAACACCGGGGAGCTGTTTTTT
J: TRBJ2-7; size: NA; D: TRBD2; V: TRBV13; CDR3: CASSSRTSGGNPYEQYF; DNA: TGTGCCAGCAGCTCGAGGACTAGCGGGGGGAACCCCTACGAGCAGTACTTC
J: TRBJ1-4; size: NA; D: TRBD1; V: TRBV11-2; CDR3: CASSSRQGHNEKLFF; DNA: TGTGCCAGCAGCAGCAGACAGGGCCACAATGAAAAACTGTTTTTT
J: TRBJ2-7; size: NA; D: TRBD1; V: TRBV6-5; CDR3: CASSSERTGDSYEQYF; DNA: TGTGCCAGCAGTTCTGAGAGGACAGGGGATTCCTACGAGCAGTACTTC
J: TRBJ2-2; size: NA; D: NA; V: TRBV19; CDR3: CASRAFSGQEITGELFF; DNA: TGTGCCAGTAGGGCCTTCTCGGGACAAGAAATCACCGGGGAGCTGTTTTTT
J: TRBJ2-1; size: NA; D: NA; V: TRBV30; CDR3: CAWSRRDEQFF; DNA: TGTGCCTGGAGTCGGCGGGATGAGCAGTTCTTC
J: TRBJ1-1; size: once; D: TRBD1; V: TRBV7-8; CDR3: CASSPGQGDFMNTEAFF; DNA: TGTGCCAGCAGCCCAGGACAGGGCGACTTTATGAACACTGAAGCTTTCTTT
J: TRBJ1-5; size: NA; D: TRBD1; V: TRBV2; CDR3: CASRDRVNQPQHF; DNA: TGTGCCAGCAGGGACAGGGTAAATCAGCCCCAGCATTTT
J: TRBJ2-2; size: NA; D: NA; V: TRBV6-4; CDR3: CASSDSGSGDSGELFF; DNA: TGTGCCAGCAGTGACTCCGGGTCAGGGGATAGCGGGGAGCTGTTTTTT
J: TRBJ2-7; size: NA; D: NA; V: TRBV27; CDR3: CASSLGHAGEQYF; DNA: TGTGCCAGCAGTTTAGGGCACGCGGGCGAGCAGTACTTC